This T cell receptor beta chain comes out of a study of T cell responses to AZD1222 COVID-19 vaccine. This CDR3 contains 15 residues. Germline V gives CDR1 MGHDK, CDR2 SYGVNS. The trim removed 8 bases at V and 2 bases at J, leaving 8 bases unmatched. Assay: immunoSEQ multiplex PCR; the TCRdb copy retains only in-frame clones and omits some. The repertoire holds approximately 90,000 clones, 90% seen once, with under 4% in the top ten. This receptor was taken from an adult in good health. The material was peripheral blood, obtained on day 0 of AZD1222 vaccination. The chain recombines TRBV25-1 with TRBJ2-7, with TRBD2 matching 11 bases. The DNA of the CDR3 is TGTGCCAGCGGGATTAGCGGGAGGGCCACCTACGAGCAGTACTTC. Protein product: CASGISGRATYEQYF.